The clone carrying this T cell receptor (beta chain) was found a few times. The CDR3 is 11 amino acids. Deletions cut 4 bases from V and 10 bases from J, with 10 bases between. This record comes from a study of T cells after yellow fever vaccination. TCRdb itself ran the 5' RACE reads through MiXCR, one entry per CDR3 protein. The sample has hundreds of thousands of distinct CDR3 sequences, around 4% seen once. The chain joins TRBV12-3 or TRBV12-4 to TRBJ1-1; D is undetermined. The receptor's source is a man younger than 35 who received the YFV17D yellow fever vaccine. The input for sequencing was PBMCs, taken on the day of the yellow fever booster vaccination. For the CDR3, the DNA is TGTGCCAGCAGTTCAACGGTCGTAGCTTTCTTT. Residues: CASSSTVVAFF.